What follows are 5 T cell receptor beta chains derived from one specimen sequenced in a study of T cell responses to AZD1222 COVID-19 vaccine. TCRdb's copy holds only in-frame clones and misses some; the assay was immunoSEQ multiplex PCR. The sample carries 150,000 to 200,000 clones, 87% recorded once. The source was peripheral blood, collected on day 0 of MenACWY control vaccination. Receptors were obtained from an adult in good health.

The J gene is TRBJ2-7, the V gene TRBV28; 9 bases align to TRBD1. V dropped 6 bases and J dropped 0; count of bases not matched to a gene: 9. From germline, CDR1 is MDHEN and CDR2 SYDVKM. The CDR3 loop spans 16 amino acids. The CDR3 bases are TGTGCCAGCAGAATTAGGGGACAGGGCAGCTCCTACGAGCAGTACTTC. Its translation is CASRIRGQGSSYEQYF. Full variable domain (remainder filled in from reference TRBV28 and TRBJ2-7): DVKVTQSSRYLVKRTGEKVFLECVQDMDHENMFWYRQDPGLGLRLIYFSYDVKMKEKGDIPEGYSVSREKKERFSLILESASTNQTSMYLCASRIRGQGSSYEQYFGPGTRLTVT.

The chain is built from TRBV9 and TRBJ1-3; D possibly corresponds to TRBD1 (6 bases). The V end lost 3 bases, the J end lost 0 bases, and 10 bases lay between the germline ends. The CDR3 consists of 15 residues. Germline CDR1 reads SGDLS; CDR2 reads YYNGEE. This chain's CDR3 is CASSATGGSGNTIYF. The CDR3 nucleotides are TGTGCCAGCAGCGCGACAGGAGGCTCTGGAAACACCATATATTTT.

The CDR3 DNA follows: TGTGCCAGCAGCTTATCCCGGAACACCGGGGAGCTGTTTTTT. Protein product: CASSLSRNTGELFF. The genes are TRBV7-3 and TRBJ2-2; D not resolved. CDR3 length equals 14 residues. Trimming shortened V by 2 bases and J by 1 base, and 5 bases separated the two germline ends. Germline V lookup: CDR1 SGHTA, CDR2 FQGTGA.

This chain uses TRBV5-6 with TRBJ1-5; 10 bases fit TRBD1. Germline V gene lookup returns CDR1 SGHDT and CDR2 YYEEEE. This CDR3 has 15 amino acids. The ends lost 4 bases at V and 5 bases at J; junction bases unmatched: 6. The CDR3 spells CASSAAGTGDQPQHF. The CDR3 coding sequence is TGTGCCAGCAGCGCCGCCGGGACAGGGGATCAGCCCCAGCATTTT.

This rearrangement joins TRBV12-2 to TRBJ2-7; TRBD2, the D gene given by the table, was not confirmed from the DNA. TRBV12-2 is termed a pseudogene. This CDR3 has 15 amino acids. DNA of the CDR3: TGTGCAAGTCGCTTAGCGACCGGGAACCCCTACGAGCAGTACTTC. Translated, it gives CASRLATGNPYEQYF.